This T cell receptor beta chain was documented in a study of blood T cell repertoires in COVID-19. Overall study: Samples representing acute and convalescent COVID-19 were sourced from the United States, Italy and Spain. PBMCs, B-cell-depleted T cells, or T cells provided the cDNA or gDNA that made up the material.

The CDR3 extends over 13 amino acids. Trimming left V 0 bases short and J 6 bases short, with 7 bases between. Germline-derived CDR1 and CDR2 are LNHNV and YYDKDF (reference sequence). Authors' processing steps: Amplified reference gene primers provided the basis for estimating nucleated cell counts. Method: immunoSEQ multiplex PCR; TCRdb's copy keeps in-frame clones and lacks some. That table supplies the V and J calls and clone size; D and trimming were determined from the DNA. Among 150,000 to 200,000 clones listed, around 76% were seen once. Specimen: peripheral blood. The origin of this receptor is a woman in her 70s with acute or convalescent COVID-19. This chain connects TRBV15 to TRBJ2-3; D gene unclear. This CDR3 is CATSRDNPDTQYF. The CDR3 DNA is TGTGCCACCAGCAGAGATAATCCGGATACGCAGTATTTT.